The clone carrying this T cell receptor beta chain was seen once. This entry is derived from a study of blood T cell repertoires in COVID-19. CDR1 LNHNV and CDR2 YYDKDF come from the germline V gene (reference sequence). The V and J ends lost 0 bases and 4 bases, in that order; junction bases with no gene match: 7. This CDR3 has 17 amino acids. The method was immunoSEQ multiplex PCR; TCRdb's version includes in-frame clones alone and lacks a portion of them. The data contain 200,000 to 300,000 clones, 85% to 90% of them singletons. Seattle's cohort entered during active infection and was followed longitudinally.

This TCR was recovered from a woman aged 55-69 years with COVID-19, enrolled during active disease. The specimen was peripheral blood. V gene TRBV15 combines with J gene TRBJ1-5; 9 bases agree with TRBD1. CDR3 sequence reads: CATSRETGGILNQPQHF. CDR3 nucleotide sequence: TGTGCCACCAGCAGAGAGACAGGGGGGATTCTAAATCAGCCCCAGCATTTT.